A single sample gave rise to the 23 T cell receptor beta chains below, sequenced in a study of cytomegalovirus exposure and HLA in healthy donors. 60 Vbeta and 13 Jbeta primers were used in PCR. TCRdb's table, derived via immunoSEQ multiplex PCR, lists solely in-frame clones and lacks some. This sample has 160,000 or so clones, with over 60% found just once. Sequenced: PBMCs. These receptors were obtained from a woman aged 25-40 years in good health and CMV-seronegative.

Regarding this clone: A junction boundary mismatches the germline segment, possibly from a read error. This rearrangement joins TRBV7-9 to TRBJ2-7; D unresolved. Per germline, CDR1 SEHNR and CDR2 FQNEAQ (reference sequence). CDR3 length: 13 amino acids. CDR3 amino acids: CSSSLGKQYEQYF. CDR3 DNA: TGTTCCAGCAGCTTAGGGAAACAGTACGAGCAGTACTTC.

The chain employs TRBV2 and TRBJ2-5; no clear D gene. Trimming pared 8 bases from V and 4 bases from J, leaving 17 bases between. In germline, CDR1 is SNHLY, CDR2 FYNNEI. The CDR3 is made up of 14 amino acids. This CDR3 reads CASSLEAAVETQYF. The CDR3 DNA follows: TGTGCCAGCTCGTTAGAGGCGGCTGTAGAGACCCAGTACTTC. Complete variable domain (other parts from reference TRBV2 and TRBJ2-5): EPEVTQTPSHQVTQMGQEVILRCVPISNHLYFYWYRQILGQKVEFLVSFYNNEISEKSEIFDDQFSVERPDGSNFTLKIRSTKLEDSAMYFCASSLEAAVETQYFGPGTRLLVL.

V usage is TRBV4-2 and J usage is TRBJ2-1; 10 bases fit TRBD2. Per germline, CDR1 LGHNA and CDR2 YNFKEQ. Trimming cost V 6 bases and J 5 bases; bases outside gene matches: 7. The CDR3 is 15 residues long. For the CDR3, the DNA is TGTGCCAGCAGATTCGAGCGGGGGGGAGACAATGAGCAGTTCTTC. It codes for CASRFERGGDNEQFF.

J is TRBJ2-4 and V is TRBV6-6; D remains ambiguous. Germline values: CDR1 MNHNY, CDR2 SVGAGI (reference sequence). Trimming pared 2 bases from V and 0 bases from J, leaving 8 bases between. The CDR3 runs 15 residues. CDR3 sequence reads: CASSYIDLAKNIQYF. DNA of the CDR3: TGTGCCAGCAGTTACATAGATCTAGCCAAAAACATTCAGTACTTC.

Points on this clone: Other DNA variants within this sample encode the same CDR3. The CDR3 here is CASSLRQGNQPQHF. CDR3 bases: TGTGCCAGCAGCTTGAGACAGGGCAATCAGCCCCAGCATTTT. This sequence joins TRBV7-2 and TRBJ1-5; weak D call: TRBD1 (6 bases). With 3 bases removed from V and 2 bases from J, the gap between germline ends came to 8 bases. The CDR3 length is 14 residues. In germline, CDR1 is SGHTA, CDR2 FQGNSA.

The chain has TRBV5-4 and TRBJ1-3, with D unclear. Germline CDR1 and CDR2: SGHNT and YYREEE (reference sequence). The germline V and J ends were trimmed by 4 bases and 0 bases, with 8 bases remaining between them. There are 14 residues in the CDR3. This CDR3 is CASSRLGSGNTIYF. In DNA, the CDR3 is TGTGCCAGCAGCCGACTGGGCTCTGGAAACACCATATATTTT. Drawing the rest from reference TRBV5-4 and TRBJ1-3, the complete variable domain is ETGVTQSPTHLIKTRGQQVTLRCSSQSGHNTVSWYQQALGQGPQFIFQYYREEENGRGNFPPRFSGLQFPNYSSELNVNALELDDSALYLCASSRLGSGNTIYFGEGSWLTVV.

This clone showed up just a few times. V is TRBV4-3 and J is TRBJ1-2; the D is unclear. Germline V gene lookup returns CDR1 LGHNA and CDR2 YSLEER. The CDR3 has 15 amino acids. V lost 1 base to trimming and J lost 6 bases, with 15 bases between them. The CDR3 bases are TGCGCCAGCAGCCAAGCGGTCCAGGACTTAAATGGCTACACCTTC. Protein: CASSQAVQDLNGYTF.

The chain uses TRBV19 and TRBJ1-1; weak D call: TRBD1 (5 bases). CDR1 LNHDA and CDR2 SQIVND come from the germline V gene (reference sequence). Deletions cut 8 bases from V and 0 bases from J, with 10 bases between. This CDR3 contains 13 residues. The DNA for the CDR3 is TGTGCCAGTCAGGACACCTTGAACACTGAAGCTTTCTTT. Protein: CASQDTLNTEAFF.

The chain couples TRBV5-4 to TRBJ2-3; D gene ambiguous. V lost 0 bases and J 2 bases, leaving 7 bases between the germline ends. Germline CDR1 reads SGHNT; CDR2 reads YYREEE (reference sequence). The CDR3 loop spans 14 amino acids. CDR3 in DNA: TGTGCCAGCAGCTTGGGAGGTTACACAGATACGCAGTATTTT. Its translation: CASSLGGYTDTQYF.

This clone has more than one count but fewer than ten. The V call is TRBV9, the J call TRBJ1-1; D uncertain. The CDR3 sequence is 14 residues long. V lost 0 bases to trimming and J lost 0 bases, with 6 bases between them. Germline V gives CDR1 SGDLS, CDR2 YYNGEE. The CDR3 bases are TGTGCCAGCAGCGTAGGCCAGTTGAACACTGAAGCTTTCTTT. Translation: CASSVGQLNTEAFF.

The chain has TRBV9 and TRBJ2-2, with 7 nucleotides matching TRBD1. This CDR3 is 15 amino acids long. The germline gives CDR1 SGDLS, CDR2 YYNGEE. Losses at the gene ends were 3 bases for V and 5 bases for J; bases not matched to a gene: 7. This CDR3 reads CASSAGDSRTGELFF. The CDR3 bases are TGTGCCAGCAGCGCTGGGGACAGCCGGACCGGGGAGCTGTTTTTT. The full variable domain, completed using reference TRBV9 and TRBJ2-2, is DSGVTQTPKHLITATGQRVTLRCSPRSGDLSVYWYQQSLDQGLQFLIQYYNGEERAKGNILERFSAQQFPDLHSELNLSSLELGDSALYFCASSAGDSRTGELFFGEGSRLTVL.

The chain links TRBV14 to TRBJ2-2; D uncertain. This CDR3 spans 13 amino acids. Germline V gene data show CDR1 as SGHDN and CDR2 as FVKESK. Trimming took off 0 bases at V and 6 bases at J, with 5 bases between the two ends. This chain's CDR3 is CASSQDLSGELFF. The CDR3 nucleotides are TGTGCCAGCAGCCAAGATCTTTCCGGGGAGCTGTTTTTT.

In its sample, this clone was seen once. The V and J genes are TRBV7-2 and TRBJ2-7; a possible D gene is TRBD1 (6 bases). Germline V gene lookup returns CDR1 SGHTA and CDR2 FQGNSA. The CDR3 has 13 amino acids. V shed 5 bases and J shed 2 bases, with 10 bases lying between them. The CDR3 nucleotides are TGTGCCAGCAGCCGCCGGACAGCCTACGAGCAGTACTTC. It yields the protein CASSRRTAYEQYF.

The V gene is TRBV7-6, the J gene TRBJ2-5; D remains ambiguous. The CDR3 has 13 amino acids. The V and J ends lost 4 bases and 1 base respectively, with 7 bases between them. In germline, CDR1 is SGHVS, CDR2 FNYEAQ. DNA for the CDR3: TGTGCCAGCAGCTCCTTGGCCCAAGAGACCCAGTACTTC. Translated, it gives CASSSLAQETQYF. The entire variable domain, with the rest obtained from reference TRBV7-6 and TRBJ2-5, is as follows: GAGVSQSPRYKVTKRGQDVALRCDPISGHVSLYWYRQALGQGPEFLTYFNYEAQQDKSGLPNDRFSAERPEGSISTLTIQRTEQRDSAMYRCASSSLAQETQYFGPGTRLLVL.

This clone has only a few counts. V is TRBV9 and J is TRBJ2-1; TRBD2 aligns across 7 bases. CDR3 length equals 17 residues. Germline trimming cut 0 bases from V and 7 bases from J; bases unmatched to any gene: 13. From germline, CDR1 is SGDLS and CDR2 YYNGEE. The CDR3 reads CASSVATTAASGNEQFF. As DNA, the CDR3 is TGTGCCAGCAGCGTAGCCACAACGGCGGCTAGCGGTAATGAGCAGTTCTTC. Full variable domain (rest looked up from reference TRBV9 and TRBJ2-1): DSGVTQTPKHLITATGQRVTLRCSPRSGDLSVYWYQQSLDQGLQFLIQYYNGEERAKGNILERFSAQQFPDLHSELNLSSLELGDSALYFCASSVATTAASGNEQFFGPGTRLTVL.

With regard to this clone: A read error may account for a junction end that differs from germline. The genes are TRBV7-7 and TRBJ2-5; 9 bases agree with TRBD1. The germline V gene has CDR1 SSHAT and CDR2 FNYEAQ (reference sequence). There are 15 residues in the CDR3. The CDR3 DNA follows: TGTGCTAGCAGCTTAGGCACAGGGGGCCTAGAGACCCAGTACTTC. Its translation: CASSLGTGGLETQYF. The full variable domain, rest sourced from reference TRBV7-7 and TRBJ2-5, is GAGVSQSPRYKVTKRGQDVTLRCDPISSHATLYWYQQALGQGPEFLTYFNYEAQPDKSGLPSDRFSAERPEGSISTLTIQRTEQRDSAMYRCASSLGTGGLETQYFGPGTRLLVL.

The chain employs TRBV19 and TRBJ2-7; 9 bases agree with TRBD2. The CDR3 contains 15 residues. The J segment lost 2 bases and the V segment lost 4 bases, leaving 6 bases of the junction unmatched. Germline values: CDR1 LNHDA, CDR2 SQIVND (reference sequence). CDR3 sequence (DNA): TGTGCCAGTAGTAACGGAGCGGGGGGTCCCTACGAGCAGTACTTC. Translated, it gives CASSNGAGGPYEQYF. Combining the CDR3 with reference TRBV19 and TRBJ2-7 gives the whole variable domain DGGITQSPKYLFRKEGQNVTLSCEQNLNHDAMYWYRQDPGQGLRLIYYSQIVNDFQKGDIAEGYSVSREKKESFPLTVTSAQKNPTAFYLCASSNGAGGPYEQYFGPGTRLTVT.

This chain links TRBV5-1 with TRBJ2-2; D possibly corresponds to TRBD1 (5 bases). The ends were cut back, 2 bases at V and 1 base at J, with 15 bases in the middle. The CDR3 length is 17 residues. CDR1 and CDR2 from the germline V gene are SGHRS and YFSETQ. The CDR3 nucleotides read TGCGCCAGCAGCTTACCAAAGGAAACAGGGAACACCGGGGAGCTGTTTTTT. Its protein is CASSLPKETGNTGELFF. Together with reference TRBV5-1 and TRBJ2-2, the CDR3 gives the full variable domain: KAGVTQTPRYLIKTRGQQVTLSCSPISGHRSVSWYQQTPGQGLQFLFEYFSETQRNKGNFPGRFSGRQFSNSRSEMNVSTLELGDSALYLCASSLPKETGNTGELFFGEGSRLTVL.

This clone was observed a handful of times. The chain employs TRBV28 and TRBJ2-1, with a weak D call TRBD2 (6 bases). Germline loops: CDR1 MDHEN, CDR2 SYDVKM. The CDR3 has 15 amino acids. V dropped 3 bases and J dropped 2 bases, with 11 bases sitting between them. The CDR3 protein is CASSFIERAYNEQFF. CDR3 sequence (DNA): TGTGCCAGCAGTTTTATCGAGCGGGCCTACAATGAGCAGTTCTTC. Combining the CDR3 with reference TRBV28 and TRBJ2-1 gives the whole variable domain DVKVTQSSRYLVKRTGEKVFLECVQDMDHENMFWYRQDPGLGLRLIYFSYDVKMKEKGDIPEGYSVSREKKERFSLILESASTNQTSMYLCASSFIERAYNEQFFGPGTRLTVL.

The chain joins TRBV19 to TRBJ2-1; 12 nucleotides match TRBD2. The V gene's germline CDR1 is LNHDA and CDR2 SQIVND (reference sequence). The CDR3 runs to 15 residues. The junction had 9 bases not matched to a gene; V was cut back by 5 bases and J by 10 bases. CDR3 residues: CASSALSSGRVEQFF. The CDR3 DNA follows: TGTGCCAGTAGTGCCCTTTCTAGCGGGAGGGTCGAGCAGTTCTTC.

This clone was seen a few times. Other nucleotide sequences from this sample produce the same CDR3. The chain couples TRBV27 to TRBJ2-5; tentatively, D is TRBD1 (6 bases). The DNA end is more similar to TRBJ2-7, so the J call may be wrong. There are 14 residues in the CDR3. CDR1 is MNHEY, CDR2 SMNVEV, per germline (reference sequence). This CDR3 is CASSTPQGSYEQYF. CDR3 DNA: TGTGCCAGCAGTACACCTCAGGGGTCCTACGAGCAGTACTTC.

The CDR3 spells CASSFVGEVLEQYF. The DNA for the CDR3 is TGTGCCAGCAGTTTCGTGGGGGAGGTTCTCGAGCAGTACTTC. This chain connects TRBV28 to TRBJ2-7; D may be TRBD2 (6 bases). The germline V gene has CDR1 MDHEN and CDR2 SYDVKM. This CDR3 has 14 residues. The V gene lost 3 bases and the J gene lost 6 bases, with 15 bases spanning the gap.

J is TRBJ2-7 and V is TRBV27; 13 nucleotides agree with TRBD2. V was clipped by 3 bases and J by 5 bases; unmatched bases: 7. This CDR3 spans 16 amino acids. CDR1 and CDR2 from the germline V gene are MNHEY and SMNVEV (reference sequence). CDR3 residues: CASSFSTGLAGNEQYF. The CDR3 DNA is TGTGCCAGCAGTTTTTCCACGGGACTAGCGGGAAACGAGCAGTACTTC.